One T cell receptor (beta chain) is described in this entry. Its antigen remains unidentified. The junction differs from germline at one of its ends, possibly a read error. Bone marrow was sampled from every patient at the time of active disease. Ficoll-Hypaque density gradient centrifugation was used to isolate the bone marrow mononuclear cells. To remove myeloma plasma cells, the cells were labeled with CD138 magnetic microbeads on a MACS separator, and CD138-negative cells were then collected by negative selection. The purity of the isolated cells was checked by flow cytometry with CD138 antibodies on an Attune NxT. TRIzol reagent was used to extract total RNA, and a NanoDrop spectrophotometer was used to quantify the extracted RNA. Paired RNA-seq and IR-seq were performed on each patient's CD138-negative bone marrow sample. The data stem from a study of read filtering for tumor transcriptome and immune sequencing (dated by TCRdb to the early 2020s). Regarding the research as a whole: The cohort was composed of about 18 male and 11 to 15 female patients, with a mean age of 65.9 years and an age range of about 47 to 85. After DNase treatment, whole-transcriptome libraries were prepared using the TruSeq RNA Access Library Prep Kit. A main aim was a read-filtering strategy for immune repertoire data, specifically whether clonotypes supported by a single read should be removed. By revised international staging, 8 patients were R-ISS I, 16 were R-ISS II and 7 were R-ISS III. The study compared TCR repertoires from targeted immune repertoire sequencing and bulk whole-transcriptome sequencing run on the same bone marrow samples. TCR-region mapped reads per sample ranged from about 3.5 to 10.27 million with IR-seq versus only roughly 75 to 1273 with RNA-seq. Broader findings and caveats from the paper: Compared with RNA-seq, IR-seq captured clonotypes at much greater depth and more reliably, and a smaller IR-seq throughput was enough to identify most of the shared clonotypes. The sorted CD138-negative fraction was composed of a mixed bone marrow immune population rather than of purified T cells. Removing single-read clonotypes increased the correlation between IR-seq and RNA-seq shared clonotype proportions. In IR-seq, single-read clonotypes were roughly 86% of clonotypes but approximately 4% of total reads; in RNA-seq they were approximately 73% of clonotypes and less than 45% of reads.

The CDR3 sequence holds 13 residues, the cysteine and phenylalanine included. The DNA shown is the 39-base CDR3, in frame from base 1. The CDR1 and CDR2 encoded by the germline V gene (reference sequence) are SGHNT and YYREEE. TCR libraries were constructed from roughly 360 ng RNA using the Immunoverse kit, and molecular barcoded adaptors covering alpha/delta and beta/gamma chains were employed. TCR library preparation used the same RNA that was used for transcriptome sequencing. An Illumina HiSeq 4000 with 2 x 150 cycles was used to sequence the TCR libraries. Turning to the authors' computational methods: TCR reads were aligned to human V, D, J and C references and assembled into CDR3 clonotypes with MiXCR, including quality filtering and error correction. The tcR package in R was used to analyze clonotype counts and gene usage diversity. Raw mapping reads were checked after the RNA-seq reads had been mapped by STAR aligner version 2.5.3a onto the human GRCh37 genome. To test how sequencing depth affects detected clonotypes, IR-seq fastq files were randomly downsampled with Seqtk 1.3. TCRdb's own reprocessing of the public reads used fastp at Q25 and MiXCR and kept productive beta chains. Rows with one shared CDR3 protein collapse into an entry with the most common genes and DNA. Clone size and V and J calls follow TCRdb, not the original study. This sample lists some 40,000 distinct CDR3 sequences; around 15% were detected once. Roughly a sixth of the sample is in the top ten clones.

This clonotype was obtained from a donor older than 35 with multiple myeloma. This receptor chain uses TRBV5-4 and TRBJ2-1, with 7 middle bases fitting TRBD2. Sequenced: a population of CD138-negative cells sorted from bone marrow. The sample's cell subset or site label is to be understood as: bone marrow mononuclear cells depleted of CD138+ plasma/myeloma cells by negative magnetic selection. The DNA reads as follows: TGTGCCAGCAGCGCTGGGACTAATGATAAGCAGTCCTTC. It specifies CASSAGTNDKQSF.